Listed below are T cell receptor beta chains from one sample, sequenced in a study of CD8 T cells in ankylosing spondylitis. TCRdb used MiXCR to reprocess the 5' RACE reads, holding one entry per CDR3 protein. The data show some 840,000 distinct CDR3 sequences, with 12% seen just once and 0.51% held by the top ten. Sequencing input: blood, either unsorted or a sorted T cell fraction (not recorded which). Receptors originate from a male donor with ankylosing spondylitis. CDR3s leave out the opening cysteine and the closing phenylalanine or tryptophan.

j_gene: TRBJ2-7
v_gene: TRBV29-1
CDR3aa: SAAGIGTGHYEQY

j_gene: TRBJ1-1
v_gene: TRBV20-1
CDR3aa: SAIGTVEAF

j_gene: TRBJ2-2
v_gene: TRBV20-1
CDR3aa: SVSSQREELF

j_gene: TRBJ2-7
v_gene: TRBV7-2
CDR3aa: ASSLVEGGRYEQY

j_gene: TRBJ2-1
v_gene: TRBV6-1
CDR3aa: ASREGTGLWEQF

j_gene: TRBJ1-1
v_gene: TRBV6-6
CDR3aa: ASRAGGDEAF

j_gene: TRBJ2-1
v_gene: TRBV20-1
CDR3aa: SASPGGDFNEQF

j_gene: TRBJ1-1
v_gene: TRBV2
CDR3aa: ASAKARGANTEAF

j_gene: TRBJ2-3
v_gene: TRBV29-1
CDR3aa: GAAGLATDTQY

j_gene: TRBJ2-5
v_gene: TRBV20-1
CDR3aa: SARDRQTQY

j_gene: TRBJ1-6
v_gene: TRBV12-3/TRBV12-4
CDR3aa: ASSSSEIPTLH

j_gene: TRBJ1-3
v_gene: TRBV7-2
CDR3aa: ASSLGLEFSTIY

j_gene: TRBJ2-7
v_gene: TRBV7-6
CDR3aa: ASSRRTGGKYEQY

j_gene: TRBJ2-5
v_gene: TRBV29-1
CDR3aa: SVETLLDQGYQETQY

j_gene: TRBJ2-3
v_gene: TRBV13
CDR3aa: ASSSGLDTQY

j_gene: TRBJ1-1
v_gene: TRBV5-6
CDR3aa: ASSLGHVGTEAF

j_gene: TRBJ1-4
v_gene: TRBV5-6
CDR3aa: ASSFGRGSFNEKLF

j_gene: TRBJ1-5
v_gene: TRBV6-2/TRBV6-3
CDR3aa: ASSYVLRYQPQH

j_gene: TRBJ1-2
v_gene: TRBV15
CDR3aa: ATSRGLNYGYT

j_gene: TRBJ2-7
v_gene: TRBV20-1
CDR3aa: SARERGFAYEQY

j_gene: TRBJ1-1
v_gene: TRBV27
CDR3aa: ASSWDRALMNTEAF

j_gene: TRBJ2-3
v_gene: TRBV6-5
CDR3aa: ASSYRVPADTQY

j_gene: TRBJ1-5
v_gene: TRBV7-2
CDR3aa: ASSVQGGQPQH

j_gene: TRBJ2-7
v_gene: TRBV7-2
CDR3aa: ASSSAGGSLYEQY

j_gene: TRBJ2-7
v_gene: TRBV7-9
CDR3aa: ASSHRGQRSYEQY